A single sample gave rise to the 22 T cell receptor beta chains below, sequenced in a study of cytomegalovirus exposure and HLA in healthy donors. The primer mix had 60 Vbeta and 13 Jbeta primers. Produced via immunoSEQ multiplex PCR; TCRdb's table is partial and in-frame only. Here the sample spans roughly 150,000 clones, over 70% being singletons. The sample consisted of PBMCs. Receptors originate from a male donor in good health and CMV-seronegative.

The chain recombines TRBV27 with TRBJ2-1, with 10 bases lining up with TRBD2. Losses at the gene ends were 5 bases for V and 0 bases for J; bases not matched to a gene: 13. The germline CDR1 and CDR2 sequences are MNHEY and SMNVEV (reference sequence). The CDR3 spans 19 residues. CDR3 bases: TGTGCCAGCAGTCCCGCGACTAGCGGGCTGGTGAGCTCCTACAATGAGCAGTTCTTC. Translating gives CASSPATSGLVSSYNEQFF.

The chain recombines TRBV28 with TRBJ2-7; 9 bases match TRBD2. The CDR3 contains 14 residues. CDR1 and CDR2 (germline): MDHEN, SYDVKM. Unmatched junction bases numbered 13, after V lost 7 bases and J lost 9 bases. CDR3 sequence: CASNNEGTSFGQYF. For the CDR3, the DNA is TGTGCCAGCAACAACGAAGGGACTAGCTTTGGGCAGTACTTC. The entire variable domain, with the rest obtained from reference TRBV28 and TRBJ2-7, is as follows: DVKVTQSSRYLVKRTGEKVFLECVQDMDHENMFWYRQDPGLGLRLIYFSYDVKMKEKGDIPEGYSVSREKKERFSLILESASTNQTSMYLCASNNEGTSFGQYFGPGTRLTVT.

V is TRBV6-1 and J is TRBJ2-5; 8 bases are a match to TRBD2. Germline V gene data show CDR1 as MNHNS and CDR2 as SASEGT. The V and J ends lost 7 bases and 7 bases, in that order; junction bases with no gene match: 8. This CDR3 is built from 13 residues. The CDR3, as DNA: TGTGCCAGCAAGGGGGGACTAGGCGGGACCCAGTACTTC. Amino acids: CASKGGLGGTQYF.

The V call is TRBV28, the J call TRBJ2-3; TRBD2 is a possible D gene (7 bases). The CDR3 has 19 amino acids. The germline V gene has CDR1 MDHEN and CDR2 SYDVKM. V lost 4 bases and J 2 bases, leaving 25 bases between the germline ends. Here the CDR3 DNA reads TGTGCCAGCAGTTCCCTCGGGGGGCAGGGTCTTTCCTACACAGATACGCAGTATTTT. Translation: CASSSLGGQGLSYTDTQYF.

CDR3 residues: CASSILGLAGVEQFF. The CDR3 DNA follows: TGTGCCAGTAGTATACTGGGACTAGCGGGAGTTGAGCAGTTCTTC. V gene TRBV19 combines with J gene TRBJ2-1, with TRBD2 matching over 14 bases. The CDR3 is 15 amino acids. V shed 2 bases, J shed 9 bases, and the junction held 3 bases outside the gene matches. In germline, CDR1 is LNHDA, CDR2 SQIVND (reference sequence). Filled out from reference TRBV19 and TRBJ2-1, the complete variable domain reads DGGITQSPKYLFRKEGQNVTLSCEQNLNHDAMYWYRQDPGQGLRLIYYSQIVNDFQKGDIAEGYSVSREKKESFPLTVTSAQKNPTAFYLCASSILGLAGVEQFFGPGTRLTVL.

This clone was detected only a few times. The J gene is TRBJ2-5, the V gene TRBV2; 11 nucleotides match TRBD2. The CDR3 loop spans 14 amino acids. Trimming at V came to 8 bases and at J to 4 bases, leaving 6 bases not matched to a gene. CDR1 is SNHLY, CDR2 FYNNEI, per germline. The CDR3: CASRSGGALETQYF. The CDR3 region has the DNA TGTGCCAGCCGTAGCGGGGGGGCTTTAGAGACCCAGTACTTC. The full variable domain, rest sourced from reference TRBV2 and TRBJ2-5, is EPEVTQTPSHQVTQMGQEVILRCVPISNHLYFYWYRQILGQKVEFLVSFYNNEISEKSEIFDDQFSVERPDGSNFTLKIRSTKLEDSAMYFCASRSGGALETQYFGPGTRLLVL.

The chain has TRBV5-6 and TRBJ1-3; TRBD1 matches 9 bases. Germline V gene sequence: CDR1 SGHDT, CDR2 YYEEEE. The ends lost 2 bases at V and 2 bases at J; junction bases unmatched: 11. The length of the CDR3 is 18 residues. The CDR3 DNA follows: TGTGCCAGCAGCTTCCGGGACAGGGCTTCACTGCCTGGAAACACCATATATTTT. Encoded protein: CASSFRDRASLPGNTIYF.

The J gene is TRBJ1-3, the V gene TRBV6-6; a weak D match, TRBD1 (5 bases). The CDR3 consists of 12 residues. V was trimmed by 9 bases and J by 4 bases, leaving 10 bases between them. Germline V gene lookup returns CDR1 MNHNY and CDR2 SVGAGI (reference sequence). The CDR3 DNA reads TGTGCCAGTCGGGGGTACGGAAACACCATATATTTT. Translated: CASRGYGNTIYF.

The genes are TRBV6-1 and TRBJ1-3; no firm D call. Germline CDR1 is MNHNS and CDR2 is SASEGT. Trimming took 4 bases from V and 7 from J, leaving 14 bases between them. This CDR3 comprises 14 residues. CDR3 protein: CASSGGRTGNTIYF. Written as DNA, the CDR3 is TGTGCCAGCAGTGGAGGGCGAACGGGGAACACCATATATTTT.

The chain joins TRBV4-2 to TRBJ2-6, with 7 bases lining up with TRBD2. CDR3 length equals 22 residues. The germline V gene encodes CDR1 LGHNA and CDR2 YNFKEQ. J was trimmed by 0 bases and V by 1 base; bases with no gene match: 18. CDR3 protein: CASSQVFQRGHPSSSGANVLTF. CDR3 coding DNA: TGTGCCAGCAGCCAAGTCTTCCAGCGGGGCCACCCTTCCTCCTCTGGGGCCAACGTCCTGACTTTC.

This sequence joins TRBV11-2 and TRBJ1-1; 12 nucleotides line up with TRBD1. From germline, CDR1 is SGHAT and CDR2 FQNNGV. The ends lost 5 bases at V and 3 bases at J; junction bases unmatched: 7. This CDR3 comprises 16 residues. The CDR3 spells CASSPGTGGKDTEAFF. The DNA of the CDR3 is TGTGCCAGCAGCCCAGGGACAGGGGGCAAGGACACTGAAGCTTTCTTT.

The V call is TRBV10-3, the J call TRBJ1-1, with D perhaps TRBD1 (6 bases). From germline, CDR1 is ENHRY and CDR2 SYGVKD. V was pared by 11 bases and J by 2 bases, with 18 bases between. The CDR3 contains 14 residues. The CDR3 DNA sequence: TGTGCCGCCCGCGACGGGACAACTAACACTGAAGCTTTCTTT. Protein: CAARDGTTNTEAFF.

The chain joins TRBV7-2 to TRBJ2-2, with 8 positions matching TRBD2. This CDR3 spans 17 amino acids. The J segment lost 4 bases and the V segment lost 5 bases, leaving 12 bases of the junction unmatched. Germline V CDR1 and CDR2: SGHTA, FQGNSA. The CDR3 here is CASSPSAGAVGTGELFF. The CDR3 coding sequence is TGTGCCAGCAGCCCGTCAGCGGGAGCGGTGGGCACCGGGGAGCTGTTTTTT.

The genes are TRBV7-9 and TRBJ2-5, with 10 bases matching TRBD2. The ends lost 2 bases at V and 2 bases at J; junction bases unmatched: 8. Germline CDR1 reads SEHNR; CDR2 reads FQNEAQ (reference sequence). The length of the CDR3 is 17 residues. The CDR3, as DNA: TGTGCCAGCAGCTTATGGGGTAGCGGGGGGCTTCAAGAGACCCAGTACTTC. Translating it yields CASSLWGSGGLQETQYF.

This chain joins TRBV9 and TRBJ1-5; a weak D match, TRBD1 (5 bases). Trimming removed 0 bases from V and 4 bases from J, with 14 bases in between. Germline CDR1 SGDLS, CDR2 YYNGEE. The CDR3 spans 16 residues. CDR3 amino acids: CASSVGGAGSNQPQHF. The CDR3 region has the DNA TGTGCCAGCAGCGTAGGGGGCGCAGGGTCTAATCAGCCCCAGCATTTT.

This clone showed up just once. This chain joins TRBV7-8 and TRBJ1-5; weak D call: TRBD1 (5 bases). V gave up 0 bases and J gave up 2 bases, with 17 bases separating them. The CDR3 has 18 amino acids. Germline CDR1 and CDR2: SGHVS and FQNEAQ. CDR3 DNA sequence: TGTGCCAGCAGCTTAGCCCCGGGTCGAGGGGAGGGCAATCAGCCCCAGCATTTT. The encoded protein is CASSLAPGRGEGNQPQHF.

This chain uses TRBV11-1 with TRBJ2-6; TRBD1 matches at 7 bases. The germline gives CDR1 SGHAT, CDR2 FQDESV (reference sequence). The length of the CDR3 is 15 residues. Trimming cost V 1 base and J 4 bases; bases outside gene matches: 1. The CDR3 nucleotides read TGTGCCAGCAGCTTAGAGGGGGCCGGGGCCAACGTCCTGACTTTC. Translation: CASSLEGAGANVLTF.

V and J are TRBV10-3 and TRBJ1-1, with TRBD1 matching 11 bases. This CDR3 contains 14 residues. V lost 8 bases and J lost 5; bases outside the gene matches: 7. Germline assignment: CDR1 ENHRY and CDR2 SYGVKD. Here the CDR3 reads CAILPGQGGTEAFF. The CDR3 coding sequence is TGTGCCATCCTTCCGGGACAGGGGGGTACTGAAGCTTTCTTT.

The genes are TRBV5-5 and TRBJ1-4; D remains ambiguous. Trimming left V 0 bases short and J 5 bases short, with 5 bases between. Germline CDR1 and CDR2: SGHKS and YYEKEE (reference sequence). This CDR3 region has 13 residues. CDR3 protein: CASSLGANEKLFF. Written as DNA, the CDR3 is TGTGCCAGCAGCTTGGGCGCCAATGAAAAACTGTTTTTT.

Only a few counts were recorded for this clone. The V gene is TRBV30, the J gene TRBJ1-1; 9 bases fit TRBD1. Trimming took 2 bases from V and 11 from J; bases not matched to a gene: 6. In germline, CDR1 is GTSNPN, CDR2 SVGIG (reference sequence). The CDR3 is 12 amino acids. The CDR3 here is CAWSTGTGHAFF. The DNA for the CDR3 is TGTGCCTGGAGTACCGGGACAGGGCATGCTTTCTTT. The full variable domain, in which reference TRBV30 and TRBJ1-1 provide the parts outside the CDR3, is SQTIHQWPATLVQPVGSPLSLECTVEGTSNPNLYWYRQAAGRGLQLLFYSVGIGQISSEVPQNLSASRPQDRQFILSSKKLLLSDSGFYLCAWSTGTGHAFFGQGTRLTVV.

This sequence joins TRBV28 and TRBJ2-1; D is perhaps TRBD2 (5 bases). Germline CDR1 MDHEN, CDR2 SYDVKM. The CDR3 runs 16 residues. V gave up 1 base and J gave up 0 bases, with 10 bases separating them. CDR3 residues: CASSLYGDISYNEQFF. In DNA form, the CDR3 reads TGTGCCAGCAGTTTATACGGGGATATCTCCTACAATGAGCAGTTCTTC.

The chain links TRBV15 to TRBJ2-7, with TRBD1 matching over 8 bases. With 0 bases clipped from V and 0 bases from J, the junction kept 7 bases outside the gene matches. The CDR3 is 17 amino acids. The germline V gene has CDR1 LNHNV and CDR2 YYDKDF (reference sequence). The CDR3 DNA sequence: TGTGCCACCAGCAGAGATTTCCAGGGGGCGAGCTCCTACGAGCAGTACTTC. Its translation: CATSRDFQGASSYEQYF. The full variable domain, its missing parts supplied by reference TRBV15 and TRBJ2-7, is DAMVIQNPRYQVTQFGKPVTLSCSQTLNHNVMYWYQQKSSQAPKLLFHYYDKDFNNEADTPDNFQSRRPNTSFCFLDIRSPGLGDTAMYLCATSRDFQGASSYEQYFGPGTRLTVT.